This T cell receptor beta chain was observed in a study of cytomegalovirus exposure and HLA in healthy donors. The PCR used 60 Vbeta and 13 Jbeta primers. The table came from immunoSEQ multiplex PCR; TCRdb's copy has only in-frame clones and leaves some out. The table has approximately 140,000 clones, 78% seen once. Germline V lookup: CDR1 MDHEN, CDR2 SYDVKM. There are 15 residues in the CDR3. V shed 5 bases, J shed 1 base, and the junction held 3 bases outside the gene matches. The material sequenced was PBMCs. The V and J genes are TRBV28 and TRBJ2-3; 10 bases match TRBD2. The receptor comes from a woman aged 35 to 49 in good health and CMV-seronegative. The CDR3 loop reads CASSLLAGGTDTQYF. In nucleotides, the CDR3 is TGTGCCAGCAGTCTCCTAGCGGGGGGCACAGATACGCAGTATTTT.